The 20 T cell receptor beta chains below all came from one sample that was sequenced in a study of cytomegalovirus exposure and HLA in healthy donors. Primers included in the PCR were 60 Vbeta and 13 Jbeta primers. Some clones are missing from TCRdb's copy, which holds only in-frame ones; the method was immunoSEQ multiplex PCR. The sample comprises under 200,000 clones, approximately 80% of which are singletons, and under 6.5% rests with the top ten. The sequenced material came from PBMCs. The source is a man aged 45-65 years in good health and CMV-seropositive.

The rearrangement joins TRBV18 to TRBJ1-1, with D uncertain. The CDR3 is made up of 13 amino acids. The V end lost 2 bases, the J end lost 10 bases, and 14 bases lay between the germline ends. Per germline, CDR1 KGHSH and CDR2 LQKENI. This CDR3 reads CASSPGGNSIAFF. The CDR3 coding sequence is TGTGCCAGCTCACCAGGAGGAAACAGTATAGCTTTCTTT.

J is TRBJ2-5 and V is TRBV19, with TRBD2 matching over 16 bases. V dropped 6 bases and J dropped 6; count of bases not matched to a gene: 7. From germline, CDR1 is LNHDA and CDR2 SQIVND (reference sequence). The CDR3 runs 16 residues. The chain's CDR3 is CASSPGLAGGPQTQYF. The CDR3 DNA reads TGTGCCAGTAGCCCGGGACTAGCGGGAGGGCCGCAGACCCAGTACTTC.

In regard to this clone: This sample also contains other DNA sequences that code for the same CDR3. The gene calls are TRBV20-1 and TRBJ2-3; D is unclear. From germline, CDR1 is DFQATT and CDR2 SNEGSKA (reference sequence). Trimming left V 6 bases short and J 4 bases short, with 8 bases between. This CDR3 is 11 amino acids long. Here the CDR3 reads CSALLADTQYF. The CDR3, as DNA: TGCAGTGCCTTACTCGCAGATACGCAGTATTTT.

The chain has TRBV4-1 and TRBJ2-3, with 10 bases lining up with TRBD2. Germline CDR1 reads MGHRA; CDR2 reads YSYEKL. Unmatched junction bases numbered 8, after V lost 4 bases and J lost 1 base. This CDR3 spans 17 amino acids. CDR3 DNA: TGCGCCAGCAGCCTTGTCCAGCGGGGGGGCGGCACAGATACGCAGTATTTT. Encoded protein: CASSLVQRGGGTDTQYF.

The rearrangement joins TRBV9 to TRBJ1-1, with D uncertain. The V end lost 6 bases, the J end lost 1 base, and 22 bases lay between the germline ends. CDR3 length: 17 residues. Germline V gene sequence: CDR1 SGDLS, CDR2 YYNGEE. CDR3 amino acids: CASNEPQAVRENTEAFF. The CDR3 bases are TGTGCCAGCAACGAGCCGCAGGCCGTACGGGAGAACACTGAAGCTTTCTTT.

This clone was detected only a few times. The CDR3 region has the DNA TGTGCCAGCAGCCAAGGAAGTGGCGGGCCAAATCAGCCCCAGCATTTT. This codes for CASSQGSGGPNQPQHF. The V call is TRBV14, the J call TRBJ1-5; D ambiguous. V dropped 1 base and J dropped 4 bases, with 14 bases sitting between them. This CDR3 region has 16 residues. Germline V lookup: CDR1 SGHDN, CDR2 FVKESK.

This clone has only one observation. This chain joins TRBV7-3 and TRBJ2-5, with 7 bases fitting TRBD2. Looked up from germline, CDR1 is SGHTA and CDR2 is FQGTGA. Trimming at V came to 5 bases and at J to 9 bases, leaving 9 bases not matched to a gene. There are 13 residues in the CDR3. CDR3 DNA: TGTGCCAGCAGCCTTGGGGGACGGGAGGCCCAGTACTTC. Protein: CASSLGGREAQYF.

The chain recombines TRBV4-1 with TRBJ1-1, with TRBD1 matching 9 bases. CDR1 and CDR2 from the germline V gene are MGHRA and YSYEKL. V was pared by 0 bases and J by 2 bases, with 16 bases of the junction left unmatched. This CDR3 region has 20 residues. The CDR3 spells CASSQDRTVPGQGINTEAFF. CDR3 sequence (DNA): TGCGCCAGCAGCCAAGATCGTACTGTCCCGGGACAGGGAATTAACACTGAAGCTTTCTTT.

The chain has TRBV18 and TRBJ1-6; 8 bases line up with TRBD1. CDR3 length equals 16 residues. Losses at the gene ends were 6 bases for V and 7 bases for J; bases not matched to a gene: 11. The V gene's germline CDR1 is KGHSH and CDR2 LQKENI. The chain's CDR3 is CASSPVPGTGNSPLHF. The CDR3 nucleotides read TGTGCCAGCTCCCCGGTTCCCGGGACAGGAAATTCACCCCTCCACTTT.

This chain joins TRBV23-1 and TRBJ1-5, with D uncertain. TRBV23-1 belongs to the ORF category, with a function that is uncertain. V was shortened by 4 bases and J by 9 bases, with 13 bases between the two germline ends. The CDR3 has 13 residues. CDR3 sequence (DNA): TGCGCCAGCAGTCTCCCCCTTCTAGCGCCCCAGCATTTT. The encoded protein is CASSLPLLAPQHF.

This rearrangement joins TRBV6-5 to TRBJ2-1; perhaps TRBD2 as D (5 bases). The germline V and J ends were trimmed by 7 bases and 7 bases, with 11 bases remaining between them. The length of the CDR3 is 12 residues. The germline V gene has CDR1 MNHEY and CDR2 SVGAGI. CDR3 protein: CASNGLSNEQFF. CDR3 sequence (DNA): TGTGCCAGCAACGGACTTTCTAATGAGCAGTTCTTC.

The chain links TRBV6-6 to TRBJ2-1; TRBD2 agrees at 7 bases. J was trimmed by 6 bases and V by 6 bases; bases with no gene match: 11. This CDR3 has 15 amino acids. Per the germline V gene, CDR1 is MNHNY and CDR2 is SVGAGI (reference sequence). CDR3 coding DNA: TGTGCCAGCAGCTCGGGGAGGGATTCAAGCAATGAGCAGTTCTTC. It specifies CASSSGRDSSNEQFF.

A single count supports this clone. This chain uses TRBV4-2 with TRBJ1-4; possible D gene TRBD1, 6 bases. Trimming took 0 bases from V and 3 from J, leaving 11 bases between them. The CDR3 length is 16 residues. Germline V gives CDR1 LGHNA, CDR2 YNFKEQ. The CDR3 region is CASSQDAGASNEKLFF. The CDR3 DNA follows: TGTGCCAGCAGCCAAGATGCGGGGGCCTCTAATGAAAAACTGTTTTTT.

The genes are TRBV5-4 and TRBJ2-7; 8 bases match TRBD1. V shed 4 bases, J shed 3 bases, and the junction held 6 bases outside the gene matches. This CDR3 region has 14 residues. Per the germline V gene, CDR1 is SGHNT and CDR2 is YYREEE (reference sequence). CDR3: CASSVDRVNYEQYF. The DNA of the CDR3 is TGTGCCAGCAGCGTGGACAGGGTGAACTACGAGCAGTACTTC. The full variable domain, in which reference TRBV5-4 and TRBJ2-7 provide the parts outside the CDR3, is ETGVTQSPTHLIKTRGQQVTLRCSSQSGHNTVSWYQQALGQGPQFIFQYYREEENGRGNFPPRFSGLQFPNYSSELNVNALELDDSALYLCASSVDRVNYEQYFGPGTRLTVT.

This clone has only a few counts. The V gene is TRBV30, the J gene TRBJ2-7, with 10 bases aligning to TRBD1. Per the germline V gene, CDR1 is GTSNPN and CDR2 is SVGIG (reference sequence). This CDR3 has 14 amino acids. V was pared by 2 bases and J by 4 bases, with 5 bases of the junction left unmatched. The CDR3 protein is CAWSRTGGVYEQYV. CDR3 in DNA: TGTGCCTGGAGTAGGACAGGGGGTGTTTACGAGCAGTACGTC.

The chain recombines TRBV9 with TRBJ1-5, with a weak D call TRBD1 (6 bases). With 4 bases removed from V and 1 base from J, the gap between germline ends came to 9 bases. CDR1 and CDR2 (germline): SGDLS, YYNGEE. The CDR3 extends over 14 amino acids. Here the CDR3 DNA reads TGTGCCAGCAGCCTCGGACAGAGCAATCAGCCCCAGCATTTT. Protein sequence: CASSLGQSNQPQHF. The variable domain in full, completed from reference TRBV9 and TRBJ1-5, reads DSGVTQTPKHLITATGQRVTLRCSPRSGDLSVYWYQQSLDQGLQFLIQYYNGEERAKGNILERFSAQQFPDLHSELNLSSLELGDSALYFCASSLGQSNQPQHFGDGTRLSIL.

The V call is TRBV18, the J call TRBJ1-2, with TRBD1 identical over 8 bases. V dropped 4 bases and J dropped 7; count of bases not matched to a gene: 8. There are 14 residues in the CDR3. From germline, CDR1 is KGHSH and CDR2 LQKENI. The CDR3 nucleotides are TGTGCCAGCTCACTACAGGGGGAACTCTCTGGCTACACCTTC. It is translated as CASSLQGELSGYTF.

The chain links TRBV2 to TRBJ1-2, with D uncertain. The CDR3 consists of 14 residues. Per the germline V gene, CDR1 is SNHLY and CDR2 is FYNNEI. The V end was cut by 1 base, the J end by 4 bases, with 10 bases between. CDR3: CASSEGLGGYGYTF. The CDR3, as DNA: TGTGCCAGCAGTGAAGGTCTAGGCGGCTATGGCTACACCTTC.

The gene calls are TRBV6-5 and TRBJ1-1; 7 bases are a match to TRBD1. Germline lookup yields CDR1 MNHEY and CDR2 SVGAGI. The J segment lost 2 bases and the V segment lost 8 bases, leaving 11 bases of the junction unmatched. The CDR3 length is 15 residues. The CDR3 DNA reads TGTGCCAGCGGCAATGGTCCAGGGGGTAACACTGAAGCTTTCTTT. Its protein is CASGNGPGGNTEAFF.

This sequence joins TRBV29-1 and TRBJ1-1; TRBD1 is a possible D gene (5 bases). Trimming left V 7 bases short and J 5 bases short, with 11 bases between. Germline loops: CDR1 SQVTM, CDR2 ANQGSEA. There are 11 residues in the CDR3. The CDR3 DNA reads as TGCAGCGCCCGGGGGAGGACTGAAGCTTTCTTT. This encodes CSARGRTEAFF. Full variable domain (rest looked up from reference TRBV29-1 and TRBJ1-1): SAVISQKPSRDICQRGTSLTIQCQVDSQVTMMFWYRQQPGQSLTLIATANQGSEATYESGFVIDKFPISRPNLTFSTLTVSNMSPEDSSIYLCSARGRTEAFFGQGTRLTVV.